The 13 T cell receptor beta chains presented below share a single source sample, sequenced in a study of beta chain features in type 1 diabetes (dated by TCRdb to about 2018). Broad study findings and their caveats: Type 1 diabetes patients showed a moderate but significant shortening of TCRB CDR3 length in all four CD4+ subsets.

Library prep was done by the immunoSEQ multiplex PCR assay. The entire amount of isolated RNA was reverse transcribed using the High Capacity cDNA Reverse Transcription Kit, so the sequenced TCRB transcripts were expressed ones. TCRdb obtained this table from immuneACCESS and retained in-frame rearrangements with V and J assigned. These tables miss some clones; where compared with another copy, unresolved V genes account for less than half of the shortfall, and the remainder is unexplained. For this sample the table gives hundreds of thousands of clones, of which approximately 10% were detected only once. 0.017% of the sample is in the top ten clones. Their antigens remain unidentified. The sequenced sample was naive CD4+ T cells from blood. The intended sense of this specimen's cell subset or site label: true naive CD4+ T cells. The receptors shown here come from a man younger than 45 with type 1 diabetes.

V is TRBV11-1 and J is TRBJ2-6; 9 bases are a match to TRBD1. This CDR3 is 18 amino acids long. Germline CDR1 reads SGHAT; CDR2 reads FQDESV (reference sequence). After removal of 3 bases from V and 0 bases from J, the junction contained 6 bases not matched to a gene. The CDR3 DNA reads TGTGCCAGCAGCTTTAGAGGACAGGGGTACTCTGGGGCCAACGTCCTGACTTTC. This sequence encodes CASSFRGQGYSGANVLTF.

The chain is built from TRBV5-8 and TRBJ1-5; D call uncertain. The ends were cut back, 1 base at V and 7 bases at J, with 12 bases in the middle. The germline CDR1 and CDR2 sequences are SGHTS and YDEGEE. The CDR3 is 14 residues long. The CDR3 loop reads CASSLYGRGQPQHF. In DNA form, the CDR3 reads TGTGCCAGCAGCTTGTACGGTCGCGGACAGCCCCAGCATTTT. The full variable domain, its missing parts supplied by reference TRBV5-8 and TRBJ1-5, is EAGVTQSPTHLIKTRGQQATLRCSPISGHTSVYWYQQALGLGLQFLLWYDEGEERNRGNFPPRFSGRQFPNYSSELNVNALELEDSALYLCASSLYGRGQPQHFGDGTRLSIL.

This chain joins TRBV7-9 and TRBJ2-7; no reliable D call. This CDR3 is 11 amino acids long. The germline V and J ends were trimmed by 2 bases and 5 bases, with 4 bases remaining between them. Germline loops: CDR1 SEHNR, CDR2 FQNEAQ (reference sequence). CDR3 in amino acids: CASSLLDEQYF. In DNA, the CDR3 is TGTGCCAGCAGCTTACTAGACGAGCAGTACTTC.

This chain connects TRBV9 to TRBJ2-5, with 15 nucleotides matching TRBD2. The CDR3 is 16 amino acids. The V and J ends lost 4 bases and 4 bases, in that order; junction bases with no gene match: 5. CDR1 and CDR2 from the germline V gene are SGDLS and YYNGEE. CDR3 sequence reads: CASSPGTSGGPETQYF. DNA of the CDR3: TGTGCCAGCAGCCCTGGGACTAGCGGGGGGCCAGAGACCCAGTACTTC.

V is TRBV29-1 and J is TRBJ2-3; D perhaps matches TRBD1 (6 bases). There are 13 residues in the CDR3. V was cut by 7 bases and J by 2 bases, with 13 bases left in between. Germline CDR1 reads SQVTM; CDR2 reads ANQGSEA. CDR3 region: CSAGGTNTDTQYF. Here the CDR3 DNA reads TGCAGCGCGGGTGGGACAAACACAGATACGCAGTATTTT.

This chain connects TRBV6-5 to TRBJ1-4, with 9 bases aligning to TRBD1. The CDR3 runs 14 residues. V lost 6 bases and J lost 4; bases outside the gene matches: 3. The V gene's germline CDR1 is MNHEY and CDR2 SVGAGI. CDR3: CASRTTGGNEKLFF. In nucleotides, the CDR3 is TGTGCCAGCAGAACGACAGGGGGTAATGAAAAACTGTTTTTT.

The table lists this clone with a few counts. The J gene is TRBJ2-5, the V gene TRBV2; D not certain. The germline gives CDR1 SNHLY, CDR2 FYNNEI. This CDR3 is built from 13 residues. V was pared by 4 bases and J by 5 bases, with 11 bases between. CDR3 residues: CASSAERDETQYF. In DNA form, the CDR3 reads TGTGCCAGCAGTGCTGAGAGAGATGAGACCCAGTACTTC.

The chain links TRBV13 to TRBJ2-7, with TRBD1 identical over 7 bases. The CDR3 sequence is 12 residues long. With V trimmed by 6 bases and J by 6 bases, 5 bases remained unmatched. CDR1 is PRHDT, CDR2 FYEKMQ, per germline (reference sequence). CDR3 sequence reads: CASRQGTAEQYF. The CDR3 bases are TGTGCCAGCAGACAAGGGACAGCCGAGCAGTACTTC.

The sample holds a few counts of this clone. One end of the junction varies from germline; a read error may be responsible. This chain links TRBV5-1 with TRBJ2-3; 9 bases are a match to TRBD2. Germline CDR1 SGHRS, CDR2 YFSETQ. This CDR3 spans 16 amino acids. The CDR3 loop is CASRRGRGGSTDTQYF. CDR3 DNA: TGCGCTAGCAGAAGAGGGCGGGGGGGCAGCACAGATACGCAGTATTTT.

This clone was detected only a few times. This chain joins TRBV7-2 and TRBJ2-7; TRBD1 aligns across 9 bases. The germline CDR1 and CDR2 sequences are SGHTA and FQGNSA. CDR3 length: 15 amino acids. Germline trimming cut 3 bases from V and 5 bases from J; bases unmatched to any gene: 8. CDR3 sequence reads: CASSFLGQGFDEQYF. For the CDR3, the DNA is TGTGCCAGCAGCTTTCTGGGACAGGGATTTGACGAGCAGTACTTC.

The rearrangement joins TRBV5-1 to TRBJ1-1; D remains ambiguous. Trimming left V 0 bases short and J 4 bases short, with 10 bases between. The CDR3 spans 14 residues. Germline loops: CDR1 SGHRS, CDR2 YFSETQ. The CDR3 DNA is TGCGCCAGCAGCTTGGCCGAACAGACCACTGAAGCTTTCTTT. This encodes CASSLAEQTTEAFF.

The chain joins TRBV18 to TRBJ1-1; 12 positions agree with TRBD1. V was clipped by 8 bases and J by 2 bases; unmatched bases: 6. CDR1 is KGHSH, CDR2 LQKENI, per germline. The CDR3 loop spans 15 amino acids. The chain's CDR3 is CASNRDRGRNTEAFF. The CDR3 nucleotides read TGTGCCAGCAACCGGGACAGGGGGCGAAACACTGAAGCTTTCTTT.

This clone occurred a few times. CDR3 sequence (DNA): TGTGCCAGCAGAGGGACAGGGGCATACAATGAGCAGTTCTTC. Protein sequence: CASRGTGAYNEQFF. The chain couples TRBV2 to TRBJ2-1; 10 bases fit TRBD1. V shed 6 bases, J shed 4 bases, and the junction held 3 bases outside the gene matches. Per the germline V gene, CDR1 is SNHLY and CDR2 is FYNNEI. This CDR3 contains 14 residues.